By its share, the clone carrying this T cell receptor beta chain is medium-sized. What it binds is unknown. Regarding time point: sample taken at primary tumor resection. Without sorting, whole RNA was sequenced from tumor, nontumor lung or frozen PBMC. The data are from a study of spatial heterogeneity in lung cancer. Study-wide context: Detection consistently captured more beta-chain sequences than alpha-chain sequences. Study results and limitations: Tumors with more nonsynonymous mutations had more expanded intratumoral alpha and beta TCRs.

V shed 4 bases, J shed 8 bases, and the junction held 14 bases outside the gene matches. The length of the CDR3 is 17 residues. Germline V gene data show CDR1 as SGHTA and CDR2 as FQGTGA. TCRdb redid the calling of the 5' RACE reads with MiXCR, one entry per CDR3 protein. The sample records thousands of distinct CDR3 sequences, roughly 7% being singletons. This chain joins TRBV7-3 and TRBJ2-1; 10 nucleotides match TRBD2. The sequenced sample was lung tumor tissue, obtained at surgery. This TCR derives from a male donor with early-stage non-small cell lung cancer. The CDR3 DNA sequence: TGTGCCAGCAGCTCCGCCCCGAGCGGGGGGGCGGTCGATGAGCAGTTCTTC. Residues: CASSSAPSGGAVDEQFF. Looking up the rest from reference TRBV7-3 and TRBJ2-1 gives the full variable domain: GAGVSQTPSNKVTEKGKYVELRCDPISGHTALYWYRQSLGQGPEFLIYFQGTGAADDSGLPNDRFFAVRPEGSVSTLKIQRTERGDSAVYLCASSSAPSGGAVDEQFFGPGTRLTVL.